This is a list of T cell receptor beta chains from one sample in a study of vaccination and CD4 T cells after COVID-19. The antigens these receptors bind are not known. MiXCR, run by TCRdb on the PCR reads, gives a single entry per CDR3 protein. The sample includes 15,000 to 20,000 distinct CDR3 sequences, more than 50% of them seen just once. The sequencing sample was made of CD4+ T cells from blood, cultured in vitro. Every receptor here comes from a human donor who had recovered from COVID-19. Both conserved end residues are trimmed from each CDR3. The D gene is left open where the match is weak. Not every row has a clone size; where given, it reads once, few, many or a size class.

clone_size,v_call,d_call,cdr3_aa
once,TRBV7-9,TRBD2,ASSTRTSGRSRDTQY
once,TRBV27,TRBD2,ASSPRLAGGTKTQY
NA,TRBV5-5,NA,ASSLGPSSYNEQF
few,TRBV24-1,TRBD1,ATSDPDRGEGYT
NA,TRBV12-3/TRBV12-4,TRBD1,ASSPPGQGEKLF
NA,TRBV19,NA,ASSIGGGYYNEQF
NA,TRBV28,NA,ASSFGGGGYGYT
NA,TRBV6-5,NA,ASSYSRTQY
NA,TRBV20-1,NA,SADRLDIGQETQY
NA,TRBV20-1,NA,SAGDGQNTGELF
NA,TRBV12-3/TRBV12-4,NA,ASSSPPETQY
NA,TRBV7-9,NA,ASRSDGGGYEQY
NA,TRBV27,NA,ASSFSHLGGYT
NA,TRBV27,TRBD1,ASSGGQPGGYGYT
NA,TRBV3-1,TRBD1,ATRQGAEGYT
NA,TRBV20-1,TRBD2,SAQAGGRMDEQF
few,TRBV24-1,TRBD2,ATSLPSSGRRETQY
NA,TRBV6-1,TRBD2,ASSERWGGNYEQY
NA,TRBV7-8,TRBD1,ASIPQTGNYGYT
NA,TRBV19,NA,ASSLQGRVGNQPQH
once,TRBV2,TRBD1,ASTRQGPYGYT
NA,TRBV19,NA,ASSFGQETQY
NA,TRBV10-3,NA,AISDPGQSNTEAF
NA,TRBV20-1,TRBD1,SAAGQGTRPGDSPLH
NA,TRBV20-1,TRBD2,SASALAGGLNEQF
NA,TRBV30,NA,AWSVGRWMNTEAF
NA,TRBV7-2,TRBD1,ASSLWGQGAGYT
once,TRBV5-4,NA,ASSVSTGRQVGPQH
NA,TRBV6-2/TRBV6-3,NA,ASYSLNQPQH